This T cell receptor beta chain was identified during a study of a mutant IDH1 vaccine in newly diagnosed glioma. This clone was seen only once. Its target is unknown. The CDR3 is made up of 14 amino acids. Germline lookup yields CDR1 MNHEY and CDR2 SMNVEV (reference sequence). Between the trimmed V and J ends, which lost 3 bases and 1 base, there was a span of 7 bases. Libraries were prepared by immunoSEQ multiplex PCR; TCRdb keeps only in-frame clonotypes and omits some of them. In the table there are tens of thousands of clones, over 80% of which are singletons. As to time point: week 47, end of study. In the vaccine, a single dose held 300 ug of the mutant IDH1 20-mer peptide, along with topical imiquimod.

The gene calls are TRBV27 and TRBJ2-1; D unresolved. This specimen was PBMCs, taken from a glioma patient whose treatment included an IDH1 peptide vaccine. This clonotype originated in a middle-aged man with glioma. Some clones in this sample may be carry-over from other donors' samples. The CDR3: CASSLMGSYNEQFF. The CDR3 coding sequence is TGTGCCAGCAGTTTGATGGGGTCCTACAATGAGCAGTTCTTC.